The rows below give T cell receptor beta chains drawn from one sample of a study of neurological immune-mediated disorders. TCRdb analysed the 5' RACE reads with MiXCR anew, one entry per CDR3 protein. The table has roughly 45,000 distinct CDR3 sequences, 13% seen once. The sequenced material came from PBMCs. The receptors stem from a man aged 25-45 years in good health. Each CDR3 is given with its conserved first and last residue. The D gene is left open where the match is weak. The size of a clone is reported for some rows only, either as once, few or many, or as a class for expanded clones.

V	J	length	size	D	CDR3	DNA
TRBV5-1	TRBJ2-1	14	many	TRBD2	CASSPTSGRGEQFF	TGCGCCAGCAGCCCCACTAGCGGGAGGGGTGAGCAGTTCTTC
TRBV7-6	TRBJ2-5	16	many	TRBD1	CASSLALTGTGETQYF	TGTGCCAGCAGCTTAGCGCTGACAGGGACGGGGGAGACCCAGTACTTC
TRBV2	TRBJ2-3	15	many	NA	CASIQAGTRTDTQYF	TGTGCCAGCATCCAAGCCGGGACCCGCACAGATACGCAGTATTTT
TRBV27	TRBJ2-1	15	many	TRBD2	CASSLMVAGANEQFF	TGTGCCAGCAGTTTAATGGTAGCGGGAGCAAATGAGCAGTTCTTC
TRBV5-1	TRBJ2-1	18	many	NA	CASSYQALELWAHNEQFF	TGCGCCAGCAGCTATCAAGCTCTTGAATTATGGGCACACAATGAGCAGTTCTTC
TRBV19	TRBJ1-2	13	NA	NA	CASNPGTLYGYTF	TGTGCCAGTAATCCAGGGACGCTCTATGGCTACACCTTC
TRBV10-2	TRBJ2-5	15	many	NA	CASSEIGLQRETQYF	TGCGCCAGCAGTGAGATCGGACTACAACGGGAGACCCAGTACTTC
TRBV7-9	TRBJ2-5	15	many	NA	CASSLARQRLETQYF	TGTGCCAGCAGCTTAGCGCGTCAGCGTTTGGAGACCCAGTACTTC
TRBV6-1	TRBJ2-5	15	many	NA	CASSEALGTQETQYF	TGTGCCAGCAGTGAAGCGCTCGGGACCCAAGAGACCCAGTACTTC
TRBV7-9	TRBJ2-2	15	many	TRBD2	CASTAGGFYTGELFF	TGTGCCAGCACAGCGGGAGGATTTTACACCGGGGAGCTGTTTTTT
TRBV5-1	TRBJ2-2	18	many	TRBD2	CASSLPTSGSPNTGELFF	TGCGCCAGCAGCTTGCCGACTAGCGGGAGTCCGAACACCGGGGAGCTGTTTTTT
TRBV5-1	TRBJ2-1	15	medium-sized	TRBD2	CASSRAAGGRDEQFF	TGCGCCAGCAGCCGGGCAGCGGGAGGGAGAGATGAGCAGTTCTTC
TRBV7-9	TRBJ2-2	14	many	NA	CASSRDANTGELFF	TGTGCCAGCAGCCGGGACGCGAACACCGGGGAGCTGTTTTTT
TRBV28	TRBJ1-1	16	many	NA	CASSFRAGIPNTEAFF	TGTGCCAGCAGTTTCCGGGCGGGGATTCCGAACACTGAAGCTTTCTTT
TRBV20-1	TRBJ2-1	16	many	NA	CSARVRGAESYNEQFF	TGCAGTGCTAGAGTTCGTGGAGCCGAGTCCTACAATGAGCAGTTCTTC
TRBV20-1	TRBJ2-3	14	many	TRBD1	CSAQWTGGKDTQYF	TGCAGTGCTCAATGGACAGGGGGAAAAGATACGCAGTATTTT
TRBV18	TRBJ1-1	14	many	TRBD1	CASSAGQLNTEAFF	TGTGCCAGCTCAGCGGGACAGCTGAACACTGAAGCTTTCTTT
TRBV18	TRBJ2-5	14	NA	NA	CASSPDMVQETQHF	TGTGCCAGTTCACCAGATATGGTACAAGAGACCCAGCACTTC
TRBV5-4	TRBJ2-7	13	many	NA	CASSFRGTDEQYF	TGTGCCAGCAGCTTCAGAGGGACCGACGAGCAGTACTTC
TRBV3-1	TRBJ1-6	18	many	NA	CASSQDHGGLTYNSPLHF	TGTGCCAGCAGCCAAGATCATGGGGGTTTGACCTATAATTCACCCCTCCACTTT
TRBV15	TRBJ2-3	19	NA	TRBD2	CATSLTLYLTSGTTDTQYF	TGTGCCACCAGTCTTACGTTGTACCTAACTAGCGGGACGACAGATACGCAGTATTTT
TRBV27	TRBJ2-5	16	many	TRBD2	CASSPGLAGEGETQYF	TGTGCCAGCAGCCCTGGACTAGCGGGAGAGGGAGAGACCCAGTACTTC
TRBV7-3	TRBJ2-6	15	many	NA	CASSSQHSGANVLTF	TGTGCCAGCAGCTCCCAGCACTCTGGGGCCAACGTCCTGACTTTC
TRBV3-1	TRBJ2-7	12	many	TRBD1	CASSLPQGATHF	TGTGCCAGCAGCCTCCCACAGGGGGCGACCCACTTC
TRBV4-2	TRBJ2-7	13	many	TRBD2	CASSQEGRGEQYF	TGTGCCAGCAGCCAAGAGGGGAGGGGCGAGCAGTACTTC
TRBV2	TRBJ1-1	11	many	NA	CASSRVTEAFF	TGTGCCAGCAGCAGGGTAACTGAAGCTTTCTTT
TRBV5-1	TRBJ1-1	14	many	NA	CASSLDRQNTEAFF	TGCGCCAGCAGCTTAGACCGCCAGAACACTGAAGCTTTCTTT
TRBV28	TRBJ2-7	15	medium-sized	NA	CASSRTEDSSYEQYF	TGTGCCAGCAGCAGAACTGAGGACAGCTCCTACGAGCAGTACTTC
TRBV15	TRBJ2-2	13	medium-sized	NA	CATSRAQGGELFF	TGTGCCACCAGCAGGGCCCAAGGCGGGGAGCTGTTTTTT
TRBV28	TRBJ2-7	16	many	TRBD1	CASSPWTGGAAYEQYF	TGTGCCAGCAGTCCATGGACAGGGGGCGCCGCCTACGAGCAGTACTTC
TRBV7-8	TRBJ2-3	19	few	TRBD2	CASSHGGLAGSLGTDTQYF	TGTGCCAGCAGCCACGGCGGACTAGCGGGAAGTCTGGGCACAGATACGCAGTATTTT
TRBV19	TRBJ2-7	14	NA	NA	CASSLRTASYEQYF	TGTGCCAGTAGTCTCCGGACTGCCTCCTACGAGCAGTACTTC
TRBV12-5	TRBJ2-3	18	NA	NA	CASGLVRDGEANTDTQYF	TGTGCTAGTGGTTTGGTCCGGGACGGCGAAGCAAACACAGATACGCAGTATTTT
TRBV11-2	TRBJ1-5	14	many	TRBD1	CASSFGQGDQPQHF	TGTGCCAGCAGCTTCGGACAGGGGGATCAGCCCCAGCATTTT
TRBV20-1	TRBJ1-1	15	many	NA	CSARLGAWVGTEAFF	TGCAGTGCTAGATTAGGGGCCTGGGTGGGCACTGAAGCTTTCTTT
TRBV20-1	TRBJ1-4	14	many	NA	CSASGAGIGEKLFF	TGCAGTGCTAGCGGCGCGGGCATAGGGGAAAAACTGTTTTTT
TRBV11-3	TRBJ2-2	15	many	TRBD1	CASSSGQGTAGELFF	TGTGCCAGCAGCTCCGGACAGGGAACAGCCGGGGAGCTGTTTTTT
TRBV20-1	TRBJ1-6	12	many	NA	CSSRLNNSPLHF	TGCAGCTCGCGGCTCAATAATTCACCCCTCCACTTT
TRBV20-1	TRBJ2-2	15	many	TRBD2	CSATRLASNTGELFF	TGCAGTGCTACGCGACTAGCGTCGAACACCGGGGAGCTGTTTTTT
TRBV28	TRBJ2-2	14	many	TRBD2	CASSWREGTGELFF	TGTGCCAGCAGTTGGAGGGAGGGGACCGGGGAGCTGTTTTTT
TRBV10-3	TRBJ2-1	14	many	TRBD1	CAISDPGQANEQFF	TGTGCCATCAGTGACCCGGGACAGGCAAATGAGCAGTTCTTC
TRBV12-3/TRBV12-4	TRBJ2-2	13	many	NA	CASRYRNTGELFF	TGTGCCAGCAGATACCGGAACACCGGGGAGCTGTTTTTT
TRBV4-1	TRBJ1-5	18	many	TRBD1	CASSQRGDEGASNQPQHF	TGCGCCAGCAGCCAAAGGGGGGATGAGGGGGCTAGCAATCAGCCCCAGCATTTT
TRBV9	TRBJ2-5	15	NA	NA	CASSVLAAASDTQYF	TGTGCCAGCAGCGTTTTGGCGGCGGCCTCAGATACCCAGTATTTC
TRBV7-2	TRBJ1-2	13	many	NA	CASSPRVDYGYTF	TGTGCCAGCAGCCCCCGGGTTGACTATGGCTACACCTTC
TRBV4-3	TRBJ2-7	15	NA	NA	CASSKAVDYSYEQYF	TGCGCCAGCAGCAAGGCGGTAGACTACTCCTACGAGCAGTACTTC
TRBV7-3	TRBJ1-2	13	many	NA	CASSPTRDYGYTF	TGTGCCAGCAGCCCGACACGTGACTATGGCTACACCTTC
TRBV2	TRBJ2-1	20	many	TRBD2	CASSARLAGGGPHSYNEQFF	TGTGCCAGCAGTGCAAGACTAGCGGGAGGGGGACCCCACTCCTACAATGAGCAGTTCTTC
TRBV20-1	TRBJ2-5	14	many	NA	CSAIQGGPGETQYF	TGCAGTGCCATTCAAGGAGGGCCCGGGGAGACCCAGTACTTC
TRBV5-1	TRBJ2-2	16	many	TRBD2	CASSREGRTNTGELFF	TGCGCCAGCAGCAGGGAGGGCCGAACGAACACCGGGGAGCTGTTTTTT
TRBV20-1	TRBJ1-6	17	many	TRBD1	CSASGTPGTGRNSPLHF	TGCAGTGCTAGTGGAACCCCGGGGACAGGGAGGAATTCACCCCTCCACTTT
TRBV5-1	TRBJ1-4	13	many	NA	CASSRTAGEKLFF	TGCGCCAGCAGCAGGACAGCTGGTGAAAAACTGTTTTTT